Shown below are 24 T cell receptor beta chains from a single sample sequenced in a study of control samples from healthy donors and cancer patients. Assay: immunoSEQ multiplex PCR; the TCRdb copy retains only in-frame clones and omits some. The sample holds about 120,000 clones; 85% to 95% are singletons and the top ten take 1.7%. Sequencing was carried out using PBMCs. The origin of the receptors is a man aged 45 to 65 with head and neck cancer.

J is TRBJ1-2 and V is TRBV9, with D possibly matching TRBD1 (5 bases). The V end was cut by 4 bases, the J end by 8 bases, with 15 bases between. In germline, CDR1 is SGDLS, CDR2 YYNGEE. The CDR3 is made up of 13 amino acids. CDR3 sequence (DNA): TGTGCCAGCAGCCTCACAGGTATACGCGGCTACACCTTC. It specifies CASSLTGIRGYTF. The whole variable domain, remainder taken from reference TRBV9 and TRBJ1-2, is DSGVTQTPKHLITATGQRVTLRCSPRSGDLSVYWYQQSLDQGLQFLIQYYNGEERAKGNILERFSAQQFPDLHSELNLSSLELGDSALYFCASSLTGIRGYTFGSGTRLTVV.

The V call is TRBV4-3, the J call TRBJ1-6; D perhaps matches TRBD1 (6 bases). The CDR3 sequence is 19 residues long. Germline CDR1 reads LGHNA; CDR2 reads YSLEER. V was clipped by 0 bases and J by 4 bases, with 19 bases between them. CDR3 protein: CASSQEPQGAGQYNSPLHF. CDR3 DNA: TGCGCCAGCAGCCAAGAACCACAGGGCGCGGGTCAGTATAATTCACCCCTCCACTTT.

The chain joins TRBV11-2 to TRBJ1-4, with 9 bases lining up with TRBD1. Trimming cost V 4 bases and J 4 bases; bases outside gene matches: 16. The CDR3 spans 19 residues. CDR1 is SGHAT and CDR2 is FQNNGV in the germline V gene. Written as DNA, the CDR3 is TGTGCCAGCAGCTCCTACAGGGGGCAACCGGATAGGTATAATGAAAAACTGTTTTTT. Its protein product is CASSSYRGQPDRYNEKLFF.

V is TRBV19 and J is TRBJ1-2; possible D gene TRBD1, 6 bases. This CDR3 has 13 residues. Trimming removed 5 bases at V and 8 bases at J, with 15 bases between. Germline V gene sequence: CDR1 LNHDA, CDR2 SQIVND (reference sequence). The DNA of the CDR3 is TGTGCCAGTAGTCCAGAGGGGGATTACGGCTACACCTTC. Its protein product is CASSPEGDYGYTF.

The gene calls are TRBV2 and TRBJ1-2; D possibly corresponds to TRBD1 (5 bases). CDR1 is SNHLY and CDR2 is FYNNEI in the germline V gene. V was trimmed by 8 bases and J by 13 bases, leaving 20 bases between them. This CDR3 region has 12 residues. The CDR3 bases are TGTGCCAGCTCCGGGGGTGGTCTTGGTTGCACCTTC. This encodes CASSGGGLGCTF.

In its sample, this clone was seen many times. The V and J genes are TRBV9 and TRBJ2-1; TRBD2 agrees at 9 bases. Germline trimming cut 0 bases from V and 9 bases from J; bases unmatched to any gene: 7. Looked up from germline, CDR1 is SGDLS and CDR2 is YYNGEE. The CDR3 runs to 15 residues. The CDR3 reads CASSVDGGGAGEQFF. The CDR3 DNA is TGTGCCAGCAGCGTAGATGGCGGGGGGGCCGGTGAGCAGTTCTTC.

This chain connects TRBV3-1 (or the pseudogene TRBV3-2) to TRBJ2-5; D is undetermined. The germline V gene has CDR1 LGHDT and CDR2 YNNKEL (reference sequence). The CDR3 sequence is 12 residues long. V dropped 8 bases and J dropped 5 bases, with 12 bases sitting between them. CDR3 sequence (DNA): TGTGCCAGCTTCATAGCACTGGAGACCCAGTACTTC. Amino acid sequence: CASFIALETQYF.

This clone was seen only a few times. The gene calls are TRBV7-9 and TRBJ2-7; TRBD1 might be the D (6 bases). Per the germline V gene, CDR1 is SEHNR and CDR2 is FQNEAQ (reference sequence). Trimming removed 5 bases from V and 2 bases from J, with 16 bases in between. This CDR3 is built from 15 residues. The CDR3 bases are TGTGCCAGCAGCGACTACCGGGACAAAACCTACGAGCAGTACTTC. Its protein product is CASSDYRDKTYEQYF.

Points on this clone: This specimen includes other DNA sequences encoding the same CDR3. This chain links TRBV7-2 with TRBJ1-5; D is uncertain. The CDR3 sequence is 12 residues long. In germline, CDR1 is SGHTA, CDR2 FQGNSA. V lost 4 bases and J 4 bases, leaving 5 bases between the germline ends. The CDR3 nucleotides read TGTGCCAGCAGCTGGGGAAATCAGCCCCAGCATTTT. Translated, it gives CASSWGNQPQHF.

The chain has TRBV6-1 and TRBJ1-2, with unresolved D. CDR3 length: 15 residues. CDR1 and CDR2 (germline): MNHNS, SASEGT. The ends were cut back, 1 base at V and 4 bases at J, with 13 bases in the middle. DNA of the CDR3: TGTGCCAGCAGTGAAGACGGCGCTTTGGTCTATGGCTACACCTTC. It yields the protein CASSEDGALVYGYTF.

The chain employs TRBV9 and TRBJ1-3; 7 nucleotides align to TRBD1. The CDR3 spans 14 residues. Trimming at V came to 8 bases and at J to 2 bases, leaving 7 bases not matched to a gene. CDR1 is SGDLS, CDR2 YYNGEE, per germline. The CDR3 reads CASQGGGTGNTIYF. CDR3 sequence (DNA): TGTGCCAGTCAGGGGGGCGGTACTGGAAACACCATATATTTT.

The CDR3 loop reads CASSVSGGYEQYF. The DNA of the CDR3 is TGTGCCAGCAGCGTATCGGGCGGCTACGAGCAGTACTTC. The rearrangement joins TRBV9 to TRBJ2-7; D call uncertain. The germline CDR1 and CDR2 sequences are SGDLS and YYNGEE. CDR3 length equals 13 residues. Trimming shortened V by 1 base and J by 3 bases, and 8 bases separated the two germline ends. Combining the CDR3 with reference TRBV9 and TRBJ2-7 gives the whole variable domain DSGVTQTPKHLITATGQRVTLRCSPRSGDLSVYWYQQSLDQGLQFLIQYYNGEERAKGNILERFSAQQFPDLHSELNLSSLELGDSALYFCASSVSGGYEQYFGPGTRLTVT.

V and J are TRBV20-1 and TRBJ2-7; a possible D gene is TRBD2 (5 bases). The CDR3 runs 15 residues. V was shortened by 3 bases and J by 5 bases, with 20 bases between the two germline ends. Germline V lookup: CDR1 DFQATT, CDR2 SNEGSKA (reference sequence). This chain's CDR3 is CSASIFPTDSDEQYF. In DNA, the CDR3 is TGCAGTGCTAGTATCTTCCCCACGGACTCAGACGAGCAGTACTTC.

The J gene is TRBJ2-7, the V gene TRBV10-2, with 15 bases identical to TRBD2. The germline V gene encodes CDR1 WSHSY and CDR2 SAAADI. The CDR3 runs to 17 residues. V lost 6 bases to trimming and J lost 0 bases; unmatched junction nucleotides: 6. CDR3 nucleotides: TGCGCCAGCAGGGGGACTAGCGGGGGGTCCCTCTCCTACGAGCAGTACTTC. This codes for CASRGTSGGSLSYEQYF.

V is TRBV19 and J is TRBJ1-2; D is perhaps TRBD1 (6 bases). Germline assignment: CDR1 LNHDA and CDR2 SQIVND (reference sequence). Trimming removed 4 bases from V and 4 bases from J, with 16 bases in between. There are 15 residues in the CDR3. CDR3 residues: CASSTPTGTLYGYTF. The DNA for the CDR3 is TGTGCCAGTAGTACCCCGACAGGCACACTCTATGGCTACACCTTC.

The chain has TRBV20-1 and TRBJ1-4; D is uncertain. V was trimmed by 6 bases and J by 2 bases, leaving 13 bases between them. This CDR3 is built from 14 residues. CDR1 and CDR2 (germline): DFQATT, SNEGSKA (reference sequence). The CDR3 DNA reads TGCAGTGCCAGTACCCCGAATACTAATGAAAAACTGTTTTTT. Protein sequence: CSASTPNTNEKLFF.

The V call is TRBV7-2, the J call TRBJ1-5, with 7 bases fitting TRBD1. The CDR3 has 14 residues. V dropped 2 bases and J dropped 7; count of bases not matched to a gene: 5. The germline gives CDR1 SGHTA, CDR2 FQGNSA. The CDR3 loop is CASSLRQGEQPQHF. CDR3 sequence (DNA): TGTGCCAGCAGCTTACGTCAGGGGGAGCAGCCCCAGCATTTT.

The gene calls are TRBV11-2 and TRBJ2-7; D ambiguous. The V end was cut by 2 bases, the J end by 4 bases, with 9 bases between. The CDR3 totals 13 residues. Germline values: CDR1 SGHAT, CDR2 FQNNGV. The CDR3 sequence is CASSLPQLYEQYF. Here the CDR3 DNA reads TGTGCCAGCAGCTTACCACAGTTGTACGAGCAGTACTTC.

This clone was observed a single time. The rearrangement uses TRBV5-4 and TRBJ2-1, with D maybe TRBD1 (6 bases). Germline V gene data show CDR1 as SGHNT and CDR2 as YYREEE (reference sequence). V lost 7 bases and J lost 3, with 20 bases in between. The CDR3 has 16 residues. CDR3: CASQPLTGLGYNEQFF. CDR3 DNA sequence: TGTGCCAGCCAACCATTAACAGGGCTAGGCTACAATGAGCAGTTCTTC. Full variable domain (missing parts from reference TRBV5-4 and TRBJ2-1): ETGVTQSPTHLIKTRGQQVTLRCSSQSGHNTVSWYQQALGQGPQFIFQYYREEENGRGNFPPRFSGLQFPNYSSELNVNALELDDSALYLCASQPLTGLGYNEQFFGPGTRLTVL.

The CDR3 DNA sequence: TGTGCCAGCAGTTACGGGTTAGCTAGCGCAGATACGCAGTATTTT. Its translation: CASSYGLASADTQYF. The chain links TRBV6-5 to TRBJ2-3; tentatively, D is TRBD2 (6 bases). Germline CDR1 and CDR2: MNHEY and SVGAGI. The V and J ends lost 2 bases and 4 bases respectively, with 13 bases between them. The CDR3 covers 15 residues.

This rearrangement joins TRBV7-3 to TRBJ2-2, with 9 bases identical to TRBD1. Germline CDR1 reads SGHTA; CDR2 reads FQGTGA. This CDR3 has 17 residues. V lost 1 base, J lost 4 bases, and 7 bases stayed unmatched. The CDR3 DNA reads as TGTGCCAGCAGCTTAAGAGCCGGGACAGGGACCACCGGGGAGCTGTTTTTT. Translation: CASSLRAGTGTTGELFF.

This sequence joins TRBV3-1 (or the pseudogene TRBV3-2) and TRBJ2-5; no definite D call. The CDR3 extends over 15 amino acids. From germline, CDR1 is LGHDT and CDR2 YNNKEL (reference sequence). Trimming stripped 4 bases from V and 7 bases from J, with 19 bases between. The CDR3 nucleotides read TGTGCCAGCAGCCCCTCCAGTGAGACGCGAGGGACCCAGTACTTC. It yields the protein CASSPSSETRGTQYF.

The chain combines TRBV19 with TRBJ2-1; unclear D gene. V was pared by 3 bases and J by 3 bases, with 15 bases between. The CDR3 covers 16 residues. The V gene's germline CDR1 is LNHDA and CDR2 SQIVND (reference sequence). This CDR3 reads CASSMAIPSGYNEQFF. The CDR3, as DNA: TGTGCCAGTAGTATGGCAATCCCCTCTGGCTACAATGAGCAGTTCTTC.

The V call is TRBV7-2, the J call TRBJ1-4; TRBD1 is a possible D gene (5 bases). CDR1 is SGHTA, CDR2 FQGNSA, per germline. Trimming took 0 bases from V and 2 from J, leaving 10 bases between them. The CDR3 covers 16 residues. Here the CDR3 reads CASSLAPGLTNEKLFF. The CDR3 bases are TGTGCCAGCAGCTTAGCCCCGGGACTGACTAATGAAAAACTGTTTTTT.